A single sample is the source of the 16 T cell receptor beta chains below, sequenced in a study of response to subunit inactivated influenza vaccine. TCRdb used MiXCR to reprocess the RT-PCR reads, holding one entry per CDR3 protein. The profile shows around 580,000 distinct CDR3 sequences, about 14% of them singletons. Here the sequenced sample was PBMCs from blood, taken 12 days after vaccination. These receptors all stem from a man in his fifties who received an inactivated influenza vaccine.

DNA for the CDR3: TGCAGTGCTAGAGATGTCCTAGCGGGGGGTGAATTGTCCGAGCAGTACTTC. Its translation: CSARDVLAGGELSEQYF. This chain links TRBV20-1 with TRBJ2-7; 11 bases line up with TRBD2. The germline gives CDR1 DFQATT, CDR2 SNEGSKA (reference sequence). The CDR3 contains 17 residues. With V trimmed by 0 bases and J by 6 bases, 13 bases remained unmatched.

A few counts support this clonotype. The rearrangement joins TRBV20-1 to TRBJ1-4, with D perhaps TRBD1 (5 bases). In germline, CDR1 is DFQATT, CDR2 SNEGSKA (reference sequence). The CDR3 totals 14 residues. Deletions cut 3 bases from V and 7 bases from J, with 15 bases between. CDR3 coding DNA: TGCAGTGCTAGCGGGGGTCTTTACTCTGAAAAACTGTTTTTT. Protein sequence: CSASGGLYSEKLFF.

This clonotype was seen a few times. CDR3 amino acids: CASSAFYEQYF. Here the CDR3 DNA reads TGTGCCAGCAGTGCGTTCTACGAGCAGTACTTC. This sequence joins TRBV2 and TRBJ2-7; unclear D gene. CDR1 is SNHLY and CDR2 is FYNNEI in the germline V gene. The CDR3 consists of 11 residues. Deletions cut 4 bases from V and 3 bases from J, with 4 bases between.

Remarks on this clonotype: At one end the junction does not follow the germline gene, possibly because of a read error. V is TRBV6-6 and J is TRBJ1-1; D gene unclear. Germline lookup yields CDR1 MNHNY and CDR2 SVGAGI (reference sequence). The CDR3 covers 13 residues. CDR3 nucleotide sequence: TGTGCCAGCAGTACCGCAGAAGACACTGAAGCTCTCTTT. Residues: CASSTAEDTEALF.

In its sample, this clonotype was seen a few times. The chain employs TRBV28 and TRBJ2-2, with D perhaps matching TRBD2 (5 bases). Germline CDR1 reads MDHEN; CDR2 reads SYDVKM. The germline V and J ends were trimmed by 7 bases and 1 base, with 13 bases remaining between them. The CDR3 is made up of 15 amino acids. The CDR3 loop is CASTGASRNTGELFF. The CDR3 DNA reads as TGTGCCAGCACGGGTGCTAGCCGGAACACCGGGGAGCTGTTTTTT.

This clonotype was counted between two and nine times. The gene calls are TRBV18 and TRBJ2-3; either TRBD1 or TRBD2 may supply D (5 bases each). Per germline, CDR1 KGHSH and CDR2 LQKENI. Trimming pared 3 bases from V and 4 bases from J, leaving 14 bases between. The CDR3 is 15 residues long. The chain's CDR3 is CASSPSEVGPDTQYF. In nucleotides, the CDR3 is TGTGCCAGCTCACCTTCGGAGGTGGGGCCAGATACGCAGTATTTT.

CDR3: CASSGVSPNEKLFF. The CDR3 region has the DNA TGCGCCAGCAGTGGAGTATCGCCTAATGAAAAACTGTTTTTT. The chain employs TRBV10-2 and TRBJ1-4; D remains ambiguous. Germline V gene lookup returns CDR1 WSHSY and CDR2 SAAADI. This CDR3 has 14 residues. V lost 4 bases to trimming and J lost 3 bases, with 9 bases between them.

In its sample, this clonotype was seen many times. V and J are TRBV12-3 or TRBV12-4 and TRBJ2-2, with 8 bases that match TRBD2. This CDR3 is built from 15 residues. The ends lost 7 bases at V and 3 bases at J; junction bases unmatched: 7. In DNA form, the CDR3 reads TGTGCCAGCACAACTAGCGGACATCACACCGGGGAGCTGTTTTTT. This encodes CASTTSGHHTGELFF.

Many counts were recorded for this clonotype. The genes are TRBV20-1 and TRBJ1-1, with D hard to call. The V gene lost 6 bases and the J gene lost 3 bases, with 14 bases spanning the gap. The CDR3 has 13 amino acids. The germline gives CDR1 DFQATT, CDR2 SNEGSKA (reference sequence). Written as DNA, the CDR3 is TGCAGTGCCTCCGCGGAGGCGGACACTGAAGCTTTCTTT. Protein product: CSASAEADTEAFF.

This clonotype was counted only a few times. J is TRBJ2-6 and V is TRBV28, with 12 bases matching TRBD2. CDR3 length: 18 residues. Germline CDR1 reads MDHEN; CDR2 reads SYDVKM. Trimming at V came to 5 bases and at J to 4 bases, leaving 9 bases not matched to a gene. The CDR3: CASSTLTSGSPGANVLTF. The CDR3 bases are TGTGCCAGCAGTACCCTGACTAGCGGGAGTCCAGGGGCCAACGTCCTGACTTTC.

This clonotype came up many times. V gene TRBV5-5 combines with J gene TRBJ2-2, with D tentatively TRBD2 (6 bases). Trimming removed 4 bases from V and 6 bases from J, with 13 bases in between. The CDR3 contains 14 residues. Germline CDR1 reads SGHKS; CDR2 reads YYEKEE (reference sequence). CDR3 protein: CASSPTSFPGELFF. The CDR3 DNA reads as TGTGCCAGCAGCCCGACTAGTTTCCCCGGGGAGCTGTTTTTT.

The rearrangement links TRBV30 to TRBJ2-3, with TRBD2 matching 14 bases. The CDR3 totals 17 residues. CDR1 and CDR2 (germline): GTSNPN, SVGIG (reference sequence). The V and J ends lost 2 bases and 4 bases, in that order; junction bases with no gene match: 8. Written as DNA, the CDR3 is TGTGCCTGGAGTTCCGGGACTAGCGGGAGTCGTGCAGATACGCAGTATTTT. Its translation: CAWSSGTSGSRADTQYF.

The rearrangement links TRBV20-1 to TRBJ2-3, with D perhaps matching TRBD2 (6 bases). CDR3 length: 13 residues. Germline loops: CDR1 DFQATT, CDR2 SNEGSKA (reference sequence). Trimming removed 3 bases from V and 2 bases from J, with 9 bases in between. The CDR3 bases are TGCAGTGCTAGCGGCGGGATCACAGATACGCAGTATTTT. The encoded protein is CSASGGITDTQYF.

The sample holds one count of this clonotype. The chain has TRBV12-3 or TRBV12-4 and TRBJ1-1; the D gene is possibly TRBD1 (6 bases). Trimming left V 6 bases short and J 4 bases short, with 15 bases between. The CDR3 is 14 amino acids. CDR3 residues: CASSLGGLSTEAFF. The CDR3 DNA is TGTGCCAGCAGCCTGGGGGGCCTGAGCACTGAAGCTTTCTTT.

CDR3 sequence reads: CATSRDQGNRGSGYTF. The CDR3 DNA is TGTGCCACCAGCAGAGATCAGGGAAACAGGGGCTCTGGCTACACCTTC. The V call is TRBV15, the J call TRBJ1-2, with 7 bases matching TRBD1. The CDR3 length is 16 residues. Germline V gives CDR1 LNHNV, CDR2 YYDKDF (reference sequence). Trimming took 0 bases from V and 7 from J; bases not matched to a gene: 11.

This clonotype was seen a few times. The chain employs TRBV10-3 and TRBJ1-2, with TRBD1 as a possible D gene (5 bases). The V gene lost 3 bases and the J gene lost 8 bases, with 13 bases spanning the gap. CDR3 length: 13 amino acids. The germline V gene encodes CDR1 ENHRY and CDR2 SYGVKD. The chain's CDR3 is CAISDGREVGYTF. The CDR3 coding sequence is TGTGCCATCAGTGACGGCAGGGAGGTAGGCTACACCTTC.